This TCR beta chain was documented in a study of T-cell memory formation after mild COVID-19. Study summary: Clusters of TCRs were largely donor specific. General study results and limits: That cross-reactive memory joined was suggested by some responding clones appearing in pre-infection memory. Chiefly within CM and EM were the contracting CD4+ clones; CD8+ ones were within EMRA.

This clonotype was observed a few times. As yet, its antigen is unknown. An end of the junction differs from the germline gene, which may be a read error. Per the germline V gene, CDR1 is SQVTM and CDR2 is ANQGSEA. The CDR3 extends over 12 amino acids. The authors produced TCR alpha and TCR beta cDNA libraries with sample barcodes and UMIs by 5'RACE using constant-segment primers. TCRdb reprocessed the 5' RACE reads via MiXCR and lists one record per CDR3 protein. The sample shows about 180,000 distinct CDR3 sequences, approximately 17% of them seen only once. The TCR comes from a man younger than 35 who had mild COVID-19 (a few samples of this study predate the infection). Cell type and time point are not known. The specimen sequenced was PBMCs or a T cell subset sorted from them (not recorded which). The V gene is TRBV29-1, the J gene TRBJ1-2; possibly TRBD1 for D (5 bases). CDR3 sequence reads: CSVEDPWGGWNF. The CDR3 nucleotides are TGCAGCGTTGAAGATCCCTGGGGCGGGTGGAACTTC.